These T cell receptor beta chains were read from a single sample in a study of T-cell reconstitution after alpha-beta-depleted transplantation in children. TCRdb re-called the PCR reads with MiXCR, one entry per CDR3 protein. Here the sample spans some 200,000 distinct CDR3 sequences, 7.5% to 10% being singletons. Specimen: PBMCs from the stem cell graft donor, collected from the stem cell graft. The receptors derive from a human donor who donated a stem cell graft to a child with SCID. Both conserved end residues are trimmed from each CDR3.

j_gene	v_gene	CDR3aa
TRBJ2-1	TRBV12-3/TRBV12-4	ASSERRGEINEQF
TRBJ2-6	TRBV5-1	ASTDRGPSGANVLT
TRBJ1-1	TRBV6-5	ASSYSRGITEAF
TRBJ2-1	TRBV11-2	ASSSVPGGLVYEQF
TRBJ1-1	TRBV7-9	ASIRTGATGTEAF
TRBJ2-1	TRBV5-1	ASSLATGRDSYNEQF
TRBJ2-7	TRBV28	ATMGASYEQY
TRBJ2-7	TRBV20-1	SARDWARPTYEQY
TRBJ1-1	TRBV5-1	ASNREGANTEAF
TRBJ2-5	TRBV20-1	SARDRGRQETQY
TRBJ1-6	TRBV5-5	ASSSSGTGYSPLH
TRBJ2-3	TRBV24-1	ATSDPRGPADTQY
TRBJ1-1	TRBV7-3	ASSLIGENTEAF
TRBJ1-1	TRBV18	ASSPGQGYTEAF
TRBJ2-5	TRBV6-2/TRBV6-3	ASRVEAHETQY
TRBJ1-1	TRBV6-5	ASSLSETGGITEAF
TRBJ2-3	TRBV5-6	ASSLYGPDTQY
TRBJ2-7	TRBV4-3	ASSQYPGHAPYEQY
TRBJ2-2	TRBV10-3	ATHNRGPHTGELF
TRBJ2-2	TRBV27	ASSPGGGTNTGELF
TRBJ2-1	TRBV7-3	ASSLNSGGYNEQF
TRBJ2-4	TRBV6-5	ASRRGDLAKNIQY
TRBJ2-7	TRBV29-1	SADPLESSYEQY
TRBJ2-1	TRBV7-8	ASSFTYGGAGNEQF